This T cell receptor (beta chain) was captured in a study of blood T cells in healthy people across ages (dated by TCRdb to between 2015 and 2016). For context, the study as a whole: In model experiments, roughly one uniquely barcoded TCR beta cDNA molecule per two T cells was captured by template switching. Age-related changes in TCR beta repertoire diversity were measured in the study by deep sequencing normalized with unique cDNA molecular identifiers. Four age groups were formed from the donors: young (average 16 years), middle-aged (approximately 39), aged (about 62) and long-lived (82). To avoid experimental bias, donors of different ages were randomly spread across the sequencing lanes. Two additional independent replicas of 1 million unique cDNA reads from the same blood draw were analyzed for two donors (one aged 18 to 30 and one aged 80 or older). Here is what the overall study found, with its caveats: Estimates of total diversity based on one million sequenced T cells were considered lower bounds and underestimates. The CMV infection status of donors was not known, potentially confounding age-related changes in expanded clonotypes. As age increased, observed TCR beta diversity per million T cells dropped in a roughly linear way, and a significant reduction was already evident by age approximately 40. Since profiling was done on bulk unsorted PBMCs, naive and antigen-experienced compartments could not be conclusively compared. There was a strong correlation between observed TCR beta diversity and the percentage of naive T cells measured by flow cytometry. The long-lived group showed more naive CD4+ T cells, fewer expanded clones and increased TCR diversity than the aged group, suggesting age selection.

Taken from cysteine to phenylalanine, the CDR3 has 15 residues. Only the CDR3 DNA stays, 45 bases, in frame from base 1. As encoded in the germline V gene, CDR1 is SGHTA while CDR2 is FQGNSA. V is clipped by 4 bases and J by 4 bases, and the sequence between their germline boundaries is 15 bases long. This clonotype showed up just a few times. Its antigen specificity is not known. Base quality data are lacking; no much larger clone is found one base away. The approximately 39 donors, aged roughly 6 to 90 years, were systemically healthy Caucasian individuals from Russia. Roughly 9 milliliters of peripheral blood were drawn from each donor into EDTA-treated Vacutainer tubes. PBMCs were isolated by Ficoll-Paque density-gradient centrifugation, with at least 7 million obtained per sample. Total RNA, at least 6 micrograms per sample, was extracted from PBMCs with Trizol reagent. Naive CD45RAhigh/CD27high T cell percentages were measured by flow cytometry on a PBMC aliquot from every donor.

Libraries were prepared through 5' RACE. The run used an Illumina HiSeq 2500. A second PCR of roughly 6 to 11 cycles was run with a J-beta primer mix and a sample-barcoded 5' primer. A unique molecular identifier was introduced onto each TCR beta cDNA molecule by a template-switch 5' adaptor carrying 12 random nucleotides. Each sample yielded at least 2.5 million CDR3-containing paired-end reads. First-strand cDNA synthesis was performed from all RNA using the Mint cDNA synthesis kit, with priming by a TRBC-specific oligonucleotide. After uracil-DNA glycosylase treatment, a first 18-cycle PCR used universal primers M1SS and BC2_uni_R on all cDNA. Per the original workflow: Each sample was normalized by randomly selecting 1 million high-quality reads, each carrying a distinct molecular identifier. Instead of being binned into consensus sequences, reads with shared molecular identifiers were discarded. MiTCR, run with a Q25 quality threshold and the strictest error-elimination algorithm, handled CDR3 identification, clonotype clustering and error correction. A nonparametric unseen species model using Euler transformation provided a lower-bound estimate of total TCR beta diversity. Clones were called with MiXCR by TCRdb after fastp trimmed the public reads at Q25, and only in-frame beta chains were retained. Rows with a matching CDR3 protein are joined into one entry that keeps the most common DNA and genes. These V and J calls derive from TCRdb rather than the authors' analysis. The table for this sample lists more than 550,000 distinct CDR3 sequences; about a fifth of them were counted only once. The ten largest clones add up to about 22% of the sample.

Material for sequencing was blood. This sequence was found in a man between 65 and 80 years old in good health. Recombination linked TRBV7-2 to TRBJ2-3, with a weak D call of TRBD2 (5 bases match). The base sequence is TGTGCCAGCAGCTCCCCCCCCGGACTCGCAGATACGCAGTATTTT. This yields the protein CASSSPPGLADTQYF.